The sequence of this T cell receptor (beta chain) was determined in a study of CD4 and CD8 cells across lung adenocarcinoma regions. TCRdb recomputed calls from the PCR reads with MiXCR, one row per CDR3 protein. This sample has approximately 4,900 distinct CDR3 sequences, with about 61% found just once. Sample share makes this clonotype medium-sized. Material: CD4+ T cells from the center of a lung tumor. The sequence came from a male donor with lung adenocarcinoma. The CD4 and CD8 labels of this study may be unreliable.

CDR3 bases: TGTGCCAGCGGACACAGGGGGCATAATCAGCCCCAGCATTTT. It is translated as CASGHRGHNQPQHF. The chain links TRBV6-1 to TRBJ1-5; TRBD1 aligns across 9 bases. The junction had 6 bases not matched to a gene; V was cut back by 8 bases and J by 4 bases. Germline V lookup: CDR1 MNHNS, CDR2 SASEGT. The length of the CDR3 is 14 residues.